This T cell receptor beta chain derives from a study of post-analysis software for immune sequencing data. As for the study in general: Disease courses included relapsing-remitting, secondary progressive and progressive-relapsing multiple sclerosis.

Findings and limits, study-wide: Patients carried 4 or 5 TRBV segments more frequently than controls did, and TRBV5-6, TRBV5-1 and TRBV20-1 were among them. People with multiple sclerosis had a significantly lower normalized Chao1 diversity than controls did.

Germline CDR1 is MDHEN and CDR2 is SYDVKM. This CDR3 spans 16 amino acids. The junction had 4 bases not matched to a gene; V was cut back by 1 base and J by 0 bases. Regarding this clonotype: What it binds is not known.

cDNA libraries for TCR beta contained unique molecular identifiers. With about 0.85 to 10 million T cells as the source, hundreds of thousands of cDNA molecules resulted. TCRdb itself ran the PCR reads through MiXCR, one entry per CDR3 protein. The sample includes hundreds of thousands of distinct CDR3 sequences, 45% of them seen just once. The sample consisted of blood. The sequence was collected from a girl aged 10-17 years with multiple sclerosis. V gene TRBV28 combines with J gene TRBJ2-3; 7 bases are a match to TRBD2. The CDR3, as DNA: TGTGCCAGCAGTTTATCTAGGCGGGAGAGCACAGATACGCAGTATTTT. It is translated as CASSLSRRESTDTQYF.